The 24 T cell receptor beta chains below all came from one sample that was sequenced in a study of blood T cell repertoires in COVID-19. Sequencing used immunoSEQ multiplex PCR; TCRdb keeps in-frame clones, though not all of them. The sample consists of some 200,000 clones, about 93% of them appearing once. Input material: peripheral blood. These receptors all stem from a man aged 25-40 years with COVID-19, enrolled during active disease.

This rearrangement joins TRBV5-5 to TRBJ2-1; 8 nucleotides agree with TRBD1. This CDR3 is 16 amino acids long. The trim removed 0 bases at V and 7 bases at J, leaving 9 bases unmatched. Germline V gives CDR1 SGHKS, CDR2 YYEKEE (reference sequence). CDR3 sequence reads: CASSLGVQGARNEQFF. Written as DNA, the CDR3 is TGTGCCAGCAGCTTGGGGGTCCAGGGGGCTCGGAATGAGCAGTTCTTC.

The gene calls are TRBV11-2 and TRBJ2-2; D unclear. CDR3 size: 16 residues. Trimming removed 5 bases at V and 1 base at J, with 14 bases between. The germline V gene has CDR1 SGHAT and CDR2 FQNNGV. The CDR3: CASSLVPTGNTGELFF. The CDR3 coding sequence is TGTGCCAGCAGCCTTGTCCCGACGGGGAACACCGGGGAGCTGTTTTTT.

The J gene is TRBJ2-3, the V gene TRBV30; D remains ambiguous. This CDR3 comprises 12 residues. CDR1 and CDR2 (germline): GTSNPN, SVGIG (reference sequence). Deletions cut 4 bases from V and 2 bases from J, with 7 bases between. CDR3 sequence reads: CAWNTVTDTQYF. For the CDR3, the DNA is TGTGCCTGGAATACAGTCACAGATACGCAGTATTTT.

The chain joins TRBV19 to TRBJ2-6; TRBD1 matches 7 bases. There are 17 residues in the CDR3. V dropped 5 bases and J dropped 0; count of bases not matched to a gene: 7. In germline, CDR1 is LNHDA, CDR2 SQIVND (reference sequence). The CDR3 protein is CASSVGQYNSGANVLTF. The CDR3, as DNA: TGTGCCAGTAGTGTGGGACAGTATAACTCTGGGGCCAACGTCCTGACTTTC.

The chain couples TRBV5-1 to TRBJ1-1; D is perhaps TRBD1 (5 bases). This CDR3 comprises 14 residues. V was clipped by 4 bases and J by 0 bases, with 10 bases between them. CDR1 is SGHRS, CDR2 YFSETQ, per germline. CDR3 sequence reads: CASSATAMNTEAFF. Written as DNA, the CDR3 is TGCGCCAGCAGCGCGACAGCCATGAACACTGAAGCTTTCTTT.

This sequence joins TRBV7-9 and TRBJ2-5, with 9 bases identical to TRBD2. This CDR3 comprises 15 residues. V was pared by 1 base and J by 5 bases, with 5 bases of the junction left unmatched. Per germline, CDR1 SEHNR and CDR2 FQNEAQ (reference sequence). The CDR3 here is CASSLGAGGRETQYF. Here the CDR3 DNA reads TGTGCCAGCAGCTTAGGAGCGGGGGGTCGGGAGACCCAGTACTTC.

The rearrangement uses TRBV7-9 and TRBJ1-2; D gene ambiguous. This CDR3 spans 14 amino acids. Germline V gene sequence: CDR1 SEHNR, CDR2 FQNEAQ (reference sequence). V shed 1 base and J shed 4 bases, with 10 bases lying between them. CDR3 DNA: TGTGCCAGCAGCTTAGAGCGGCGACCCTATGGCTACACCTTC. Translating it yields CASSLERRPYGYTF.

The genes are TRBV7-9 and TRBJ2-5; 7 bases fit TRBD2. The CDR3 contains 15 residues. Germline CDR1 SEHNR, CDR2 FQNEAQ (reference sequence). V shed 2 bases, J shed 3 bases, and the junction held 6 bases outside the gene matches. The CDR3 loop is CASSLRLADKETQYF. CDR3 bases: TGTGCCAGCAGCTTACGTCTAGCGGATAAAGAGACCCAGTACTTC.

The rearrangement joins TRBV5-4 to TRBJ2-2; 13 nucleotides match TRBD2. This CDR3 spans 17 amino acids. The germline gives CDR1 SGHNT, CDR2 YYREEE (reference sequence). The J segment lost 1 base and the V segment lost 0 bases, leaving 0 bases of the junction unmatched. This CDR3 is CASSLGLAGGNTGELFF. In DNA, the CDR3 is TGTGCCAGCAGCTTGGGACTAGCGGGGGGGAACACCGGGGAGCTGTTTTTT. The full variable domain, with the rest looked up from reference TRBV5-4 and TRBJ2-2, is ETGVTQSPTHLIKTRGQQVTLRCSSQSGHNTVSWYQQALGQGPQFIFQYYREEENGRGNFPPRFSGLQFPNYSSELNVNALELDDSALYLCASSLGLAGGNTGELFFGEGSRLTVL.

The chain links TRBV27 to TRBJ2-1; 7 bases are shared with TRBD2. The CDR3 extends over 15 amino acids. The V and J ends lost 3 bases and 2 bases, in that order; junction bases with no gene match: 4. The germline CDR1 and CDR2 sequences are MNHEY and SMNVEV (reference sequence). This chain's CDR3 is CASSFGGGAYNEQFF. The CDR3 DNA sequence: TGTGCCAGCAGTTTTGGTGGGGGGGCCTACAATGAGCAGTTCTTC.

This chain connects TRBV30 to TRBJ2-3, with TRBD1 matching over 12 bases. Germline V gene lookup returns CDR1 GTSNPN and CDR2 SVGIG (reference sequence). This CDR3 spans 13 amino acids. Trimming cost V 5 bases and J 6 bases; bases outside gene matches: 3. The CDR3: CAWGTGGADTQYF. CDR3 bases: TGTGCCTGGGGGACAGGGGGCGCGGATACGCAGTATTTT.

This chain joins TRBV19 and TRBJ2-5; 8 bases align to TRBD1. In germline, CDR1 is LNHDA, CDR2 SQIVND (reference sequence). With 4 bases clipped from V and 5 bases from J, the junction kept 9 bases outside the gene matches. The CDR3 loop spans 15 amino acids. The CDR3 here is CASSKTGGIGETQYF. The CDR3 DNA reads TGTGCCAGTAGTAAAACAGGGGGTATCGGGGAGACCCAGTACTTC.

The chain combines TRBV20-1 with TRBJ1-5, with TRBD1 as a possible D gene (5 bases). Germline V gene lookup returns CDR1 DFQATT and CDR2 SNEGSKA (reference sequence). V was pared by 3 bases and J by 2 bases, with 14 bases between. This CDR3 has 15 residues. The CDR3 DNA is TGCAGTGCTAGTAGCTCGGGGGACGGCAATCAGCCCCAGCATTTT. Translating gives CSASSSGDGNQPQHF.

A single count supports this clone. The chain employs TRBV9 and TRBJ1-3, with D possibly matching TRBD1 (6 bases). In germline, CDR1 is SGDLS, CDR2 YYNGEE. The CDR3 consists of 13 residues. V lost 7 bases and J 7 bases, leaving 15 bases between the germline ends. CDR3 region: CASGGEGGNTIYF. The CDR3 DNA is TGTGCCAGCGGGGGAGAAGGGGGTAACACCATATATTTT.

The chain is built from TRBV5-1 and TRBJ1-4, with 7 bases fitting TRBD1. The CDR3 consists of 15 residues. Germline CDR1 reads SGHRS; CDR2 reads YFSETQ. V trimming: 5 bases; J trimming: 7 bases; junction bases outside the gene matches: 11. CDR3 protein: CASRQAGGYTEKLFF. As DNA, the CDR3 is TGCGCCAGCAGGCAGGCAGGGGGATATACTGAAAAACTGTTTTTT.

V is TRBV3-1 (or the pseudogene TRBV3-2) and J is TRBJ1-5; D uncertain. Trimming stripped 0 bases from V and 9 bases from J, with 12 bases between. The CDR3 has 14 residues. The germline CDR1 and CDR2 sequences are LGHDT and YNNKEL (reference sequence). The DNA for the CDR3 is TGTGCCAGCAGCCAAGACGGGAGCTTGGGGCCCCAGCATTTT. Translating gives CASSQDGSLGPQHF.

The CDR3 region is CASSEFGELGYTF. The CDR3 bases are TGTGCCAGCAGTGAATTTGGTGAACTTGGCTACACCTTC. The chain links TRBV2 to TRBJ1-2; no firm D call. The CDR3 runs 13 residues. V lost 2 bases, J lost 7 bases, and 11 bases lay in between. Germline V gene sequence: CDR1 SNHLY, CDR2 FYNNEI.

This chain joins TRBV19 and TRBJ1-2; TRBD1 is a possible D gene (5 bases). The CDR3 totals 15 residues. The germline CDR1 and CDR2 sequences are LNHDA and SQIVND (reference sequence). Deletions cut 2 bases from V and 4 bases from J, with 14 bases between. The CDR3, as DNA: TGTGCCAGTAGTATACTCACAGGTGGCGGCTATGGCTACACCTTC. As protein: CASSILTGGGYGYTF.

V and J are TRBV6-1 and TRBJ1-6, with TRBD1 matching 8 bases. Germline CDR1 reads MNHNS; CDR2 reads SASEGT. With V trimmed by 3 bases and J by 9 bases, 4 bases remained unmatched. The CDR3 runs to 14 residues. This CDR3 reads CASSDTGGPSPLHF. The CDR3 region has the DNA TGTGCCAGCAGTGATACAGGGGGACCTTCACCCCTCCACTTT.

V is TRBV6-5 and J is TRBJ1-3; D is unclear. Germline CDR1 MNHEY, CDR2 SVGAGI. The length of the CDR3 is 14 residues. V was pared by 2 bases and J by 1 base, with 6 bases between. The DNA for the CDR3 is TGTGCCAGCAGTTACGGGGAGTCTGGAAACACCATATATTTT. Translation gives CASSYGESGNTIYF.

The chain has TRBV3-1 (or the pseudogene TRBV3-2) and TRBJ2-7, with 10 bases fitting TRBD1. The CDR3 contains 14 residues. Per germline, CDR1 LGHDT and CDR2 YNNKEL (reference sequence). V dropped 4 bases and J dropped 6; count of bases not matched to a gene: 6. DNA for the CDR3: TGTGCCAGCAGCCCTGGGACAGGGGCGAGCGAGCAGTACTTC. Translated: CASSPGTGASEQYF.

The V call is TRBV25-1, the J call TRBJ2-7, with 8 positions matching TRBD2. Germline lookup yields CDR1 MGHDK and CDR2 SYGVNS. The trim removed 3 bases at V and 4 bases at J, leaving 8 bases unmatched. The CDR3 runs 15 residues. The CDR3 here is CASSDEPGLGYEQYF. In nucleotides, the CDR3 is TGTGCCAGCAGTGACGAACCGGGACTAGGGTACGAGCAGTACTTC.

The chain links TRBV3-1 (or the pseudogene TRBV3-2) to TRBJ1-2; weak D call: TRBD1 (6 bases). CDR1 and CDR2 from the germline V gene are LGHDT and YNNKEL (reference sequence). The CDR3 covers 17 residues. V dropped 0 bases and J dropped 3 bases, with 17 bases sitting between them. The CDR3: CASSQDRGRVGYYGYTF. The CDR3 region has the DNA TGTGCCAGCAGCCAAGACAGGGGCAGGGTGGGGTACTATGGCTACACCTTC.

The chain couples TRBV11-3 to TRBJ1-3, with D unclear. The CDR3 totals 13 residues. Deletions cut 3 bases from V and 0 bases from J, with 3 bases between. The V gene's germline CDR1 is SGHNT and CDR2 YENEEA. CDR3 amino acids: CASSLSSGNTIYF. In nucleotides, the CDR3 is TGTGCCAGCAGCTTGAGCTCTGGAAACACCATATATTTT. Complete variable domain (other parts from reference TRBV11-3 and TRBJ1-3): EAGVVQSPRYKIIEKKQPVAFWCNPISGHNTLYWYLQNLGQGPELLIRYENEEAVDDSQLPKDRFSAERLKGVDSTLKIQPAELGDSAVYLCASSLSSGNTIYFGEGSWLTVV.